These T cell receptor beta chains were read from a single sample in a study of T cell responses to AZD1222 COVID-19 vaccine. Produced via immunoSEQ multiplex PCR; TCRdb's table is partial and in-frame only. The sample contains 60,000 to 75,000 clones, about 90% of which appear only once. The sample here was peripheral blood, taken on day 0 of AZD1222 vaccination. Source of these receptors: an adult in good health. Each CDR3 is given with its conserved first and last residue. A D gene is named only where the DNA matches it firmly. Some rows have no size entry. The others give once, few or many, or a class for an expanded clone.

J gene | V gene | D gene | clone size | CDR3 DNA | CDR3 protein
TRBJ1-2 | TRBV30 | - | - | TGTGCCTGGAGACTAAATGACAGACCTGGCTACACCTTC | CAWRLNDRPGYTF
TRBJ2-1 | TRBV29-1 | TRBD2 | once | TGCAGCGTCCGGGAACTAGCGGGGAATTACAATGAGCAGTTCTTC | CSVRELAGNYNEQFF
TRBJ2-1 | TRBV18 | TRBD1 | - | TGTGCCAGCTCACCACCCGGGACAGGGTCCTACAATGAGCAGTTCTTC | CASSPPGTGSYNEQFF
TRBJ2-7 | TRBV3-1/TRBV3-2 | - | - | TGTGCCAGCAGCTCGGGGTCATCGGGCTCCTACGAGCAGTACTTC | CASSSGSSGSYEQYF
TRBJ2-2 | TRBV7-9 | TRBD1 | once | TGTGCCAGCAACTTCGTACAGGGGTCGGCCGGGGAGCTGTTTTTT | CASNFVQGSAGELFF
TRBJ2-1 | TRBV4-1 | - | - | TGCGCCAGCAGCCAAGGCCCAACAGCCTACAATGAGCAGTTCTTC | CASSQGPTAYNEQFF
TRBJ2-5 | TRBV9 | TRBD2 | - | TGTGCCAGCAGCGTAGGCAGCGGGGCGTACCAAGAGACCCAGTACTTC | CASSVGSGAYQETQYF
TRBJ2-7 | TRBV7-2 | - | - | TGTGCCAGCAGCCCCAGAGGGTCCGGGGGCGCGTACGAGCAGTACTTC | CASSPRGSGGAYEQYF
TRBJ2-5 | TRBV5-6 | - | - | TGTGCCAGCAGTACAACCCGGGGAGAGACCCAGTACTTC | CASSTTRGETQYF
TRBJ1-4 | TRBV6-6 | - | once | TGTGCCAGCAGTTATGAGGGTGACGGGAGGAATGAAAAACTGTTTTTT | CASSYEGDGRNEKLFF
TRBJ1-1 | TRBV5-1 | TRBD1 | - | TGCGCCAGCAGCTTCGGACAGGGCACTGAAGCTTTCTTT | CASSFGQGTEAFF
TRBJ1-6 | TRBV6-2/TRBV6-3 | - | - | TGTGCCAGCAGTTATCTAGGGGCCAATTCACCCCTCCACTTT | CASSYLGANSPLHF
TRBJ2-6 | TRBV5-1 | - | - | TGCGCCAGCAGCCACCAGACCCTCTCTGGGGCCAACGTCCTGACTTTC | CASSHQTLSGANVLTF
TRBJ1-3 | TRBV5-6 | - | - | TGTGCCAGCAGCGCCCGTTCGTCTGGAAACACCATATATTTT | CASSARSSGNTIYF
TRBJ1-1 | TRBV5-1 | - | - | TGCGCCAGCAGCTTGGAATTCAGGTTGAACACTGAAGCTTTCTTT | CASSLEFRLNTEAFF
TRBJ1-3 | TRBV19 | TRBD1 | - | TGTGCCAGTAGCTGGGACAGCCTCTCTGGAAACACCATATATTTT | CASSWDSLSGNTIYF
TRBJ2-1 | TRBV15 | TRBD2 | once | TGTGCCACCAGCAGAGCTAGCGGGGTGTCCTACAATGAGCAGTTCTTC | CATSRASGVSYNEQFF
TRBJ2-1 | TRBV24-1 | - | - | TGTGCCACCAGTGATTCCCGAGGGGGGATAGATGAGCAGTTCTTC | CATSDSRGGIDEQFF
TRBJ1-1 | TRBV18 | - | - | TGTGCCAGCTCACCGAGTAGCTTGAACACTGAAGCTTTCTTT | CASSPSSLNTEAFF
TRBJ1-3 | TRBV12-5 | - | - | TGTGCTAGTGGCCCCCCCGGAGACTCTGGAAACACCATATATTTT | CASGPPGDSGNTIYF
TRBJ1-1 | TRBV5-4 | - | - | TGTGCCAGCAGCTTGGAAGGTTGGGTCACTGAAGCTTTCTTT | CASSLEGWVTEAFF
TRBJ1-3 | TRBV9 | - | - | TGTGCCAGCAGCGTAGTGGGGGGCTCTGGAAACACCATATATTTT | CASSVVGGSGNTIYF
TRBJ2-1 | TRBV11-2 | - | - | TGTGCCAGCAGCCCCGGCAGTGCTGGGCTAACCTACAATGAGCAGTTCTTC | CASSPGSAGLTYNEQFF
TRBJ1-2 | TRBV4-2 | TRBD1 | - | TGTGCCAGCAGCCAACCAACAGGGGGATCAAACTATGGCTACACCTTC | CASSQPTGGSNYGYTF
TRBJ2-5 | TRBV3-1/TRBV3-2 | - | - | TGTGCCAGCAGCCAAGCAGAAGAGACCCAGTACTTC | CASSQAEETQYF
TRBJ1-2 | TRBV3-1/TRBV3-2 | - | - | TGTGCCAGCAGCCAAGGGCGGGAAAACTATGGCTACACCTTC | CASSQGRENYGYTF
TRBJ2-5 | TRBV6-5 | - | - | TGTGCCAGCAGTTACTCGTTCGTGGGGCAAGAGACCCAGTACTTC | CASSYSFVGQETQYF
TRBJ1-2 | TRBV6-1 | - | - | TGTGCCAGCAGTGAACAGGGCAGCATCGCGAACTATGGCTACACCTTC | CASSEQGSIANYGYTF
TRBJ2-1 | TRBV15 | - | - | TGTGCCACCAGCTCGACGGGACAAGGGGTCGAGCAGTTCTTC | CATSSTGQGVEQFF
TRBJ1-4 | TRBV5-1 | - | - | TGCGCCAGCAGCTTGGGTTTGGGTGAAAAACTGTTTTTT | CASSLGLGEKLFF
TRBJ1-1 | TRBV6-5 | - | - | TGTGCCAGCAGTTACTCGGCACCCTCGGGTGAAGCTTTCTTT | CASSYSAPSGEAFF
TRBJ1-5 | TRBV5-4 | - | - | TGTGCCAGCAGCTTGGATGCGGGCAATCAGCCCCAGCATTTT | CASSLDAGNQPQHF
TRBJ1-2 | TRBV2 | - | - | TGTGCCAGCAATGGGGGCGACTATGGCTACACCTTC | CASNGGDYGYTF
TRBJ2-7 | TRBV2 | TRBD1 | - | TGTGCCAGCCATGAAAGGACAGGGCAAGAGCAGTACTTC | CASHERTGQEQYF
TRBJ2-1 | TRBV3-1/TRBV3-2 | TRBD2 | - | TGTGCCAGCAGCCGTAGCGGGGGGTTCTACAATGAGCAGTTCTTC | CASSRSGGFYNEQFF
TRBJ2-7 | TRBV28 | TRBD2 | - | TGTGCCAGCAGTCTCCGGACTAGCGGGATCAAACAGCAGTACTTC | CASSLRTSGIKQQYF
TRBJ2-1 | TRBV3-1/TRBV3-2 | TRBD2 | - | TGTGCCAGCAGCCAAGTCACTAGCGGGGGCAATGAGCAGTTCTTC | CASSQVTSGGNEQFF
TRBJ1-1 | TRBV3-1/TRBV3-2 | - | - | TGTGCCAGCAGCCAAGGGAGTAATGCGAACACTGAAGCTTTCTTT | CASSQGSNANTEAFF
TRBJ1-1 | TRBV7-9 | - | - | TGTGCCAGCAGCTTAAGTTCGAACACTGAAGCTTTCTTT | CASSLSSNTEAFF
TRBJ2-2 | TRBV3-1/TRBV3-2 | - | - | TGTGCCAGCAGCCAAGATGCGAGGGGAGGTGCCGGGGAGCTGTTTTTT | CASSQDARGGAGELFF
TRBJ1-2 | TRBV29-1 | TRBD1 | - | TGCAGCGTTGCCTGGACAGGGGGCTATGGCTACACCTTC | CSVAWTGGYGYTF
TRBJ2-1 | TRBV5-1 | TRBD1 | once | TGCGCCAGCAGCAGGGGACAGTACAATGAGCAGTTCTTC | CASSRGQYNEQFF
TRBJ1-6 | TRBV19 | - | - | TGTGCCAGTAGAACAGGTCTAAACTCCTATAATTCACCCCTCCACTTT | CASRTGLNSYNSPLHF
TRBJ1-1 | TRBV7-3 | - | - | TGTGCCAGCAGCCCGACGAAGGGGGTATCTGAAGCTTTCTTT | CASSPTKGVSEAFF
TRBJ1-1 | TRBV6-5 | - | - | TGTGCCAGCAGCAAATACAGGCAACCGAACACTGAAGCTTTCTTT | CASSKYRQPNTEAFF
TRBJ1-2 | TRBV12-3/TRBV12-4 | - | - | TGTGCCAGCAGTCCCCTGGGGGGTGGCTACACCTTC | CASSPLGGGYTF
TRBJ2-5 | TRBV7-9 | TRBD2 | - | TGTGCCAGCAGCTCGATGACCGGGGGGGAGACCCAGTACTTC | CASSSMTGGETQYF
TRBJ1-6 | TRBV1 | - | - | TGCACCAGCAGCCAAGATGAGGCAGGGGGCCCATGGACCTATAATTCACCCCTCCACTTT | CTSSQDEAGGPWTYNSPLHF
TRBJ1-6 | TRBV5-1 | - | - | TGCGCCAGCAGCTGGAGGGTTCAGGGATCACCCCTCCACTTT | CASSWRVQGSPLHF
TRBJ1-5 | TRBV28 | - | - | TGTGCCAGCAGTTTAGCCCGTAGCAATCAGCCCCAGCATTTT | CASSLARSNQPQHF
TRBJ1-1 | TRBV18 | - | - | TGTGCCAGCTCAGACCGGGGGGCCCTCACTGAAGCTTTCTTT | CASSDRGALTEAFF
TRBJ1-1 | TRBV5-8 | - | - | TGTGCCAGCAGCTTCCGCGGTGTGGGGTGGTTCACTGAAGCTTTCTTT | CASSFRGVGWFTEAFF
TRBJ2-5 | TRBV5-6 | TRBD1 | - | TGTGCCAGCAGCTTGGGCCAGGGGGCAGGAGAGACCCAGTACTTC | CASSLGQGAGETQYF
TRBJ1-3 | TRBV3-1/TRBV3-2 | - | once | TGTGCCAGCACTCTAGGGGGTGGAAACACCATATATTTT | CASTLGGGNTIYF
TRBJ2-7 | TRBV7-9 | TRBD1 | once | TGTGCCAGCAGCTCTGACAGGGTCGGGGACGAGCAGTACTTC | CASSSDRVGDEQYF
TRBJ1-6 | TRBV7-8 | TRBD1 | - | TGTGCCAGCAGCTTTGGGACAGGGGGAACTTCACCCCTCCACTTT | CASSFGTGGTSPLHF
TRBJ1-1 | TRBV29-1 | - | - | TGCAGCGCCCAGCAAAATGCGAACACTGAAGCTTTCTTT | CSAQQNANTEAFF
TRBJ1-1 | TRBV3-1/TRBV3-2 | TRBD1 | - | TGTGCCAGCAGCCCAGGGACAGGGACGGTAACTGAAGCTTTCTTT | CASSPGTGTVTEAFF
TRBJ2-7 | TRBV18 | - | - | TGTGCCAGCTCACCGGCGGTCTCCTACGAGCAGTACTTC | CASSPAVSYEQYF